One sample yielded the 31 T cell receptor beta chains listed below, sequenced in a study of molecular identifiers for immune sequencing clone quantification. TCRdb processed the PCR reads anew with MiXCR; each CDR3 protein has one entry. The sample carries about 36,000 distinct CDR3 sequences, roughly 20% recorded once. Sequencing input: naive CD8+ T cells from blood, with Jurkat cell RNA spiked in. The subset denotes: FACS-sorted CD8+CD4-CCR7+CD45RA+ naive T cells. Receptors originate from a human donor in good health. Some libraries in this study had Jurkat cell RNA spiked in.

There are many counts of this clonotype. The V call is TRBV28, the J call TRBJ2-7; D not resolved. This CDR3 has 13 residues. In germline, CDR1 is MDHEN, CDR2 SYDVKM. The germline V and J ends were trimmed by 1 base and 1 base, with 5 bases remaining between them. Here the CDR3 reads CASSLSVSYEQYF. DNA of the CDR3: TGTGCCAGCAGTTTATCAGTTTCCTACGAGCAGTACTTC.

About this clonotype: This may be a read error, as it is one base from a much larger clone. J is TRBJ2-7 and V is TRBV5-1; D is unclear. Looked up from germline, CDR1 is SGHRS and CDR2 is YFSETQ. There are 14 residues in the CDR3. V was trimmed by 0 bases and J by 6 bases, leaving 13 bases between them. The CDR3 DNA is TGCGCCAGCAGCTTGGTTACTAACGCTCTCGAGCAGTACTTC. Translated, it gives CASSLVTNALEQYF.

There are many counts of this clonotype. The chain is built from TRBV7-6 and TRBJ1-1, with D uncertain. V lost 3 bases, J lost 1 base, and 6 bases lay in between. Germline assignment: CDR1 SGHVS and CDR2 FNYEAQ. This CDR3 has 13 residues. The CDR3 DNA follows: TGTGCCAGCAGCTTTGGGTCGAACACTGAAGCTTTCTTT. Its protein is CASSFGSNTEAFF.

This clonotype turned up a few times. The V and J genes are TRBV20-1 and TRBJ2-1; weak D call: TRBD2 (6 bases). CDR1 is DFQATT, CDR2 SNEGSKA, per germline (reference sequence). The CDR3 consists of 15 residues. V lost 5 bases to trimming and J lost 0 bases, with 14 bases between them. The CDR3 reads CSADPGLSSYNEQFF. DNA for the CDR3: TGCAGTGCTGATCCGGGACTGAGCTCCTACAATGAGCAGTTCTTC.

This clonotype was seen many times. The gene calls are TRBV2 and TRBJ2-7; no reliable D call. V lost 6 bases and J 3 bases, leaving 6 bases between the germline ends. CDR3 size: 11 residues. The V gene's germline CDR1 is SNHLY and CDR2 FYNNEI. The CDR3 DNA follows: TGTGCCAGCAGACTCTTCTACGAGCAGTACTTC. This encodes CASRLFYEQYF.

Regarding this clonotype: A much larger clone lies one base from this, so it may be a read error. The V gene is TRBV19, the J gene TRBJ1-2; D gene uncertain. The CDR3 runs to 14 residues. The germline gives CDR1 LNHDA, CDR2 SQIVND (reference sequence). In DNA form, the CDR3 reads TGTGCCAGTCGCCGGGCCCCGACGGGCTATCGCTACACCTTC. Translating it yields CASRRAPTGYRYTF.

This clonotype was detected many times. The rearrangement uses TRBV5-1 and TRBJ1-1; the D is unclear. Germline V gives CDR1 SGHRS, CDR2 YFSETQ. V was cut by 5 bases and J by 4 bases, with 18 bases left in between. The CDR3 sequence is 15 residues long. CDR3 in DNA: TGCGCCAGCAGGTGGAGGGAGGGTACCAGCACTGAAGCTTTCTTT. Residues: CASRWREGTSTEAFF.

The sample holds a few counts of this clonotype. The chain is built from TRBV23-1 and TRBJ2-5; 7 bases are a match to TRBD1. TRBV23-1 belongs to the ORF category, with a function that is uncertain. V gave up 2 bases and J gave up 4 bases; unmatched junction bases: 10. The CDR3 sequence is 16 residues long. In DNA, the CDR3 is TGCGCCAGCAGTCAACCCCGACAGGGTGTCCGAGAGACCCAGTACTTC. As protein: CASSQPRQGVRETQYF.

There are many counts of this clonotype. V gene TRBV7-2 combines with J gene TRBJ2-7; TRBD1 matches 9 bases. CDR1 and CDR2 from the germline V gene are SGHTA and FQGNSA. The V and J ends lost 0 bases and 5 bases, in that order; junction bases with no gene match: 5. The CDR3 covers 15 residues. The CDR3 region is CASSLAGTGYHEQYF. CDR3 sequence (DNA): TGTGCCAGCAGCTTAGCAGGGACAGGGTACCACGAGCAGTACTTC.

The sample holds many counts of this clonotype. V and J are TRBV12-3 or TRBV12-4 and TRBJ2-1, with no clear D. V shed 1 base and J shed 7 bases, with 5 bases lying between them. The CDR3 has 12 amino acids. CDR3 nucleotides: TGTGCCAGCAGTTTAGTTGGTAATGAGCAGTTCTTC. This translates into CASSLVGNEQFF.

In the case of this clonotype: One end of the junction does not line up with germline, which may come from a read error. The V gene is TRBV7-9, the J gene TRBJ2-5; 7 bases align to TRBD1. The CDR3 spans 17 residues. Per germline, CDR1 SEHNR and CDR2 FQNEAQ (reference sequence). CDR3 loop: CASGLVVLTGAEETQYF. CDR3 in DNA: TGTGCCAGCGGCTTAGTGGTTCTTACAGGGGCCGAAGAGACCCAGTACTTC.

Details on this clonotype: Since a much larger clone is just one base distant, this may be a read error. The chain employs TRBV15 and TRBJ1-2; 7 bases fit TRBD1. This CDR3 contains 14 residues. In germline, CDR1 is LNHNV, CDR2 YYDKDF (reference sequence). The CDR3 DNA follows: TGTGCCACCAGCTATAGGGACAGCTACTATGGCCACACCTTC. Protein sequence: CATSYRDSYYGHTF.

This clonotype has a handful of counts. CDR3 sequence reads: CASSIGTSVNEQFF. The CDR3 DNA is TGTGCCAGTAGTATAGGGACTAGCGTGAATGAGCAGTTCTTC. The rearrangement uses TRBV19 and TRBJ2-1; the match to TRBD2 covers 9 bases. This CDR3 comprises 14 residues. V was pared by 1 base and J by 7 bases, with 2 bases of the junction left unmatched. CDR1 LNHDA and CDR2 SQIVND come from the germline V gene (reference sequence).

This clonotype has ten or more counts. The chain uses TRBV28 and TRBJ2-5; 10 bases are a match to TRBD1. J lost 5 bases, V lost 0 bases, and 3 bases had no gene match. This CDR3 is built from 15 residues. Germline V gene sequence: CDR1 MDHEN, CDR2 SYDVKM. The CDR3 sequence is CASSLWTGGAETQYF. CDR3 bases: TGTGCCAGCAGTTTATGGACAGGGGGCGCGGAGACCCAGTACTTC.

This clonotype is labeled as medium-sized. The chain carries TRBV7-9 and TRBJ1-1; D not resolved. Between the trimmed V and J ends, which lost 0 bases and 6 bases, there was a span of 11 bases. The CDR3 loop spans 14 amino acids. Germline CDR1 reads SEHNR; CDR2 reads FQNEAQ (reference sequence). This CDR3 is CASSLASTGAEAFF. For the CDR3, the DNA is TGTGCCAGCAGCTTAGCTTCCACCGGCGCTGAAGCTTTCTTT.

This clonotype was picked up many times. The V call is TRBV20-1, the J call TRBJ2-7; no clear D. The germline V and J ends were trimmed by 0 bases and 0 bases, with 9 bases remaining between them. The germline CDR1 and CDR2 sequences are DFQATT and SNEGSKA (reference sequence). The CDR3 covers 14 residues. The CDR3 nucleotides are TGCAGTGCTAGAGATTCGATTAGCTCCTACGAGCAGTACTTC. It translates to CSARDSISSYEQYF.

The chain joins TRBV12-3 or TRBV12-4 to TRBJ2-3; TRBD2 is a possible D gene (5 bases). This CDR3 contains 14 residues. V dropped 6 bases and J dropped 4 bases, with 14 bases sitting between them. For the CDR3, the DNA is TGTGCCAGCAGAAAGAGGACTGCTCCAGATACGCAGTATTTT. It yields the protein CASRKRTAPDTQYF.

The chain employs TRBV5-6 and TRBJ2-3; 14 bases map to TRBD2. The V gene's germline CDR1 is SGHDT and CDR2 YYEEEE. The trim removed 2 bases at V and 0 bases at J, leaving 8 bases unmatched. The CDR3 spans 19 residues. The CDR3 spells CASSFTGLAGVVSTDTQYF. The CDR3 DNA reads TGTGCCAGCAGCTTCACGGGACTAGCGGGAGTGGTAAGCACAGATACGCAGTATTTT.

The sample holds many counts of this clonotype. The chain carries TRBV28 and TRBJ1-1; D may be TRBD1 (6 bases). V shed 4 bases and J shed 7 bases, with 19 bases lying between them. CDR1 and CDR2 (germline): MDHEN, SYDVKM. The CDR3 is 15 amino acids. Written as DNA, the CDR3 is TGTGCCAGCAGTTCCGCACTCGGGGGGCGGGATGAAGCTTTCTTT. Its protein is CASSSALGGRDEAFF.

This clonotype was observed at least ten times. V is TRBV25-1 and J is TRBJ1-1; unclear D gene. V was pared by 0 bases and J by 1 base, with 6 bases between. The CDR3 runs 14 residues. Germline CDR1 MGHDK, CDR2 SYGVNS. CDR3 sequence: CASSEYWGNTEAFF. CDR3 in DNA: TGTGCCAGCAGTGAATATTGGGGGAACACTGAAGCTTTCTTT. Looking up the rest from reference TRBV25-1 and TRBJ1-1 gives the full variable domain: EADIYQTPRYLVIGTGKKITLECSQTMGHDKMYWYQQDPGMELHLIHYSYGVNSTEKGDLSSESTVSRIRTEHFPLTLESARPSHTSQYLCASSEYWGNTEAFFGQGTRLTVV.

The table lists this clonotype with many counts. V and J are TRBV15 and TRBJ2-3, with 7 positions matching TRBD2. This CDR3 is built from 15 residues. The germline V gene encodes CDR1 LNHNV and CDR2 YYDKDF (reference sequence). V shed 6 bases, J shed 7 bases, and the junction held 13 bases outside the gene matches. CDR3 sequence (DNA): TGTGCCACCAGGCAAGTCGGAGCGGGACTAAATACGCAGTATTTT. The encoded protein is CATRQVGAGLNTQYF.

This clonotype occurred a few times. The chain couples TRBV20-1 to TRBJ2-1; TRBD2 matches 8 bases. Germline lookup yields CDR1 DFQATT and CDR2 SNEGSKA (reference sequence). The CDR3 loop spans 15 amino acids. With 0 bases clipped from V and 0 bases from J, the junction kept 1 base outside the gene matches. The CDR3 nucleotides read TGCAGTGCTAGAGATAGCGGGACCTCCTACAATGAGCAGTTCTTC. Amino acids: CSARDSGTSYNEQFF.

This clonotype has only a few counts. This chain uses TRBV27 with TRBJ2-5; D may correspond to TRBD1 or TRBD2 (5 bases each). CDR1 MNHEY and CDR2 SMNVEV come from the germline V gene (reference sequence). The ends were cut back, 3 bases at V and 2 bases at J, with 13 bases in the middle. This CDR3 contains 15 residues. CDR3 in DNA: TGTGCCAGCAGTTTCGGAAAGGGACGGCAAGAGACCCAGTACTTC. Translating gives CASSFGKGRQETQYF.

This clonotype was seen at least ten times. The CDR3 spells CASSVGIRGGETQYF. DNA for the CDR3: TGTGCCAGCAGCGTAGGAATCAGGGGAGGGGAGACCCAGTACTTC. J is TRBJ2-5 and V is TRBV9, with D possibly matching TRBD2 (7 bases). CDR3 length equals 15 residues. The germline CDR1 and CDR2 sequences are SGDLS and YYNGEE. Between the trimmed V and J ends, which lost 0 bases and 5 bases, there was a span of 14 bases.

This clonotype has at least ten counts. The chain links TRBV5-6 to TRBJ1-5; D perhaps matches TRBD1 (5 bases). Germline CDR1 reads SGHDT; CDR2 reads YYEEEE. The CDR3 has 13 amino acids. V was shortened by 4 bases and J by 7 bases, with 12 bases between the two germline ends. CDR3 sequence (DNA): TGTGCCAGCAGCCCCGGGGGGGGACAGCCCCAGCATTTT. Its protein is CASSPGGGQPQHF.

This clonotype was observed at least ten times. This chain joins TRBV12-3 or TRBV12-4 and TRBJ1-4; the D is unclear. CDR3 length: 11 residues. Trimming removed 3 bases at V and 10 bases at J, with 6 bases between. CDR3 DNA sequence: TGTGCCAGCAGTTTCGGATCAAAACTGTTTTTT. Amino acids: CASSFGSKLFF.

This chain joins TRBV10-1 and TRBJ2-3, with 11 positions matching TRBD2. CDR3 length: 16 amino acids. CDR1 and CDR2 from the germline V gene are WNHNN and SYGVQD (reference sequence). The ends lost 5 bases at V and 2 bases at J; junction bases unmatched: 6. The CDR3 bases are TGCGCCAGCAGTAATGGGACTAGCGGAACCACAGATACGCAGTATTTT. Translated: CASSNGTSGTTDTQYF.

This clonotype has at least ten counts. The chain combines TRBV12-3 or TRBV12-4 with TRBJ2-3; D is undetermined. The CDR3 is 13 amino acids. V lost 8 bases and J 5 bases, leaving 14 bases between the germline ends. In DNA, the CDR3 is TGTGCCAGCCTAGGCCAAGGTGGAGATACGCAGTATTTT. This codes for CASLGQGGDTQYF.

This chain connects TRBV12-3 or TRBV12-4 to TRBJ2-5, with D unclear. V lost 6 bases and J lost 1, with 9 bases in between. The CDR3 covers 13 residues. The CDR3 is CASRSGLQETQYF. The CDR3 DNA sequence: TGTGCCAGCAGATCCGGGCTCCAAGAGACCCAGTACTTC.

The sample holds many counts of this clonotype. This rearrangement joins TRBV7-2 to TRBJ1-2; D perhaps matches TRBD1 (6 bases). CDR3 length: 15 residues. V was shortened by 3 bases and J by 0 bases, with 11 bases between the two germline ends. Germline V lookup: CDR1 SGHTA, CDR2 FQGNSA. In DNA, the CDR3 is TGTGCCAGCAGCTTGGGCAGGGACACTAACTATGGCTACACCTTC. As protein: CASSLGRDTNYGYTF.

This clonotype was counted many times. The J gene is TRBJ2-7, the V gene TRBV29-1, with D perhaps TRBD1 (6 bases). There are 13 residues in the CDR3. Germline V gives CDR1 SQVTM, CDR2 ANQGSEA. V was shortened by 5 bases and J by 4 bases, with 15 bases between the two germline ends. CDR3 sequence reads: CSVSPAGVYEQYF. The CDR3 coding sequence is TGCAGCGTTTCCCCAGCAGGGGTATACGAGCAGTACTTC.